These 11 T cell receptor beta chains came from one sample sequenced in a study of CD8 T cells in ankylosing spondylitis. TCRdb redid the calling of the 5' RACE reads with MiXCR, one entry per CDR3 protein. The sample contains approximately 140,000 distinct CDR3 sequences, under 45% of which appear only once. Material for sequencing was synovial fluid, either unsorted or a sorted T cell fraction (not recorded which). The receptors stem from a male donor with ankylosing spondylitis.

The chain combines TRBV12-3 or TRBV12-4 with TRBJ2-3, with D uncertain. The CDR3 covers 13 residues. V shed 7 bases and J shed 5 bases, with 13 bases lying between them. CDR3 coding DNA: TGTGCCAGCACCTATTCCCAGTTAGATACGCAGTATTTT. As protein: CASTYSQLDTQYF.

The rearrangement joins TRBV5-1 to TRBJ1-1, with 7 bases matching TRBD1. Germline CDR1 is SGHRS and CDR2 is YFSETQ. J lost 6 bases, V lost 4 bases, and 12 bases had no gene match. The CDR3 has 15 residues. This CDR3 is CASSTAPGQPPEAFF. Here the CDR3 DNA reads TGCGCCAGCAGCACAGCCCCGGGACAGCCACCTGAAGCTTTCTTT.

This clonotype was observed a handful of times. The chain is built from TRBV27 and TRBJ2-1; D is uncertain. The V end was cut by 2 bases, the J end by 5 bases, with 13 bases between. Germline CDR1 reads MNHEY; CDR2 reads SMNVEV (reference sequence). This CDR3 spans 15 amino acids. CDR3 loop: CASSLGWLEHNEQFF. CDR3 nucleotides: TGTGCCAGCAGTTTAGGATGGCTGGAACACAATGAGCAGTTCTTC.

V usage is TRBV28 and J usage is TRBJ2-5, with 9 bases aligning to TRBD2. Germline V lookup: CDR1 MDHEN, CDR2 SYDVKM. The CDR3 sequence is 15 residues long. Trimming cost V 5 bases and J 2 bases; bases outside gene matches: 6. The CDR3 DNA sequence: TGTGCCAGCAGTCCCATAGCGGGAGTTCAAGAGACCCAGTACTTC. This codes for CASSPIAGVQETQYF. The entire variable domain, with the rest obtained from reference TRBV28 and TRBJ2-5, is as follows: DVKVTQSSRYLVKRTGEKVFLECVQDMDHENMFWYRQDPGLGLRLIYFSYDVKMKEKGDIPEGYSVSREKKERFSLILESASTNQTSMYLCASSPIAGVQETQYFGPGTRLLVL.

This clonotype was seen a few times. J is TRBJ1-1 and V is TRBV6-1, with 8 bases identical to TRBD1. The CDR3 runs to 15 residues. Trimming removed 6 bases from V and 8 bases from J; junction bases left unmatched: 14. Germline values: CDR1 MNHNS, CDR2 SASEGT. CDR3 residues: CASRGGTGPFWEAFF. In DNA form, the CDR3 reads TGTGCCAGCAGAGGAGGGACAGGCCCGTTCTGGGAAGCTTTCTTT.

The chain joins TRBV12-3 or TRBV12-4 to TRBJ1-1; possibly TRBD1 for D (6 bases). Trimming took 3 bases from V and 4 from J, leaving 12 bases between them. This CDR3 spans 14 amino acids. CDR3 DNA: TGTGCCAGCAGTTTTGCCGGGGGCGGCACTGAAGCTTTCTTT. Translation: CASSFAGGGTEAFF.

This clonotype was seen more than once but under ten times. The rearrangement links TRBV4-3 to TRBJ2-3; the D is unclear. Trimming cost V 3 bases and J 4 bases, with 8 bases left between them. The germline V gene encodes CDR1 LGHNA and CDR2 YSLEER. The CDR3 consists of 13 residues. As DNA, the CDR3 is TGCGCCAGCAGCCATTTCTCCGCAGATACGCAGTATTTT. Translation: CASSHFSADTQYF.

This clonotype has a count of ten or more. V gene TRBV20-1 combines with J gene TRBJ2-7; D is undetermined. Germline V lookup: CDR1 DFQATT, CDR2 SNEGSKA (reference sequence). CDR3 length: 14 amino acids. Trimming took 0 bases from V and 3 from J, leaving 12 bases between them. CDR3 DNA: TGCAGTGCTAGAGATATCCGGCAGGACTACGAGCAGTACTTC. It yields the protein CSARDIRQDYEQYF.

This clonotype was counted between two and nine times. This chain joins TRBV12-3 or TRBV12-4 and TRBJ1-2; the D gene is possibly TRBD1 (6 bases). Trimming cost V 3 bases and J 3 bases, with 8 bases left between them. The CDR3 contains 13 residues. The CDR3 sequence: CASSFGQYYGYTF. DNA of the CDR3: TGTGCCAGCAGTTTCGGACAGTACTATGGCTACACCTTC.

In this sample, this clonotype turned up a few times. V and J are TRBV7-2 and TRBJ1-5; D unresolved. The CDR3 spans 12 residues. The V gene's germline CDR1 is SGHTA and CDR2 FQGNSA. Trimming took off 5 bases at V and 11 bases at J, with 13 bases between the two ends. The CDR3 sequence: CASSRGGEAQHF. CDR3 nucleotide sequence: TGTGCCAGCAGCCGAGGAGGAGAAGCCCAGCATTTT.

This clonotype was detected ten times or more. The chain couples TRBV27 to TRBJ2-1, with D possibly TRBD2 on 6 matching bases. The CDR3 sequence is 14 residues long. CDR1 is MNHEY, CDR2 SMNVEV, per germline (reference sequence). V lost 2 bases and J 2 bases, leaving 7 bases between the germline ends. CDR3 amino acids: CASSLGGAYNEQFF. In DNA form, the CDR3 reads TGTGCCAGCAGTTTAGGAGGGGCCTACAATGAGCAGTTCTTC.